The text below deals with one T cell receptor beta chain. Its antigen has not been determined. Base qualities are not recorded, but no much larger clone differs from it by a single base. The data were taken from a study of blood T cell repertoires in COVID-19 (dated by TCRdb to 2019 to 2021). For the study in its entirety: The collaborator samples originated in the United States, Italy and Spain and spanned the acute and convalescent phases of COVID-19. Subjects who had been exposed to COVID-19, were actively infected with it, or had recovered from it provided the deeply sampled blood TCRbeta repertoires that made up the dataset. The sample metadata nearly always contained a de-identified subject ID, COVID-19 status, age in years and sex. Where HLA class I and class II types were available, the types were taken from metadata supplied by the sample provider, not from assay-based typing. The repertoires were made available in a free public database intended to serve as a resource for research on the immune response to SARS-CoV-2. The prospective study material was composed of cDNA or gDNA derived from T cells, B-cell-depleted T cells, or PBMCs. The samples were drawn from two sources: the first 160 participants of the ongoing ImmuneRACE study, and some 1,300 subjects contributed by 6 global collaborators.

Overall study results and their limits: Clinical and demographic metadata were provided uncurated, with the amount varying by source and participant.

Each collaborating institution followed its own protocols to collect whole blood in K2EDTA tubes. For TCRbeta analysis, collaborators shipped samples in one of three forms: frozen whole blood, isolated PBMCs, or DNA extracted from either of those sample types. From a lookup of the germline V gene, CDR1 and CDR2 are MDHEN and SYDVKM. Its CDR3 holds 15 amino acids, cysteine through phenylalanine. Left in the record is the CDR3 DNA by itself, 45 bases read in frame from the first base. For this chain, trimming is 6 bases at the V end and 3 bases at the J end, and the number of junction bases without a gene match is 10. The immunoSEQ Assay, a bias-controlled multiplex PCR, was used to amplify TCRbeta CDR3 regions from genomic DNA. Concerning the study's data processing: The number of nucleated cells in each sample was estimated from the amplification of reference gene primers within the assay. Sequence reads were collapsed and filtered to measure the absolute abundance of every unique TCRbeta CDR3 rearrangement. For each sample, productive Simpson clonality was calculated by taking the square root of Simpson's diversity index across productive rearrangements. This is the immuneACCESS table as TCRdb keeps it, with only in-frame sequences that have V and J called. A part of the clones is gone; compared with another copy, unresolved V genes explain less than half, and the rest is unexplained. Clone size and V and J calls were adopted from that table, with D and trimming inferred from the DNA. Counted in this sample were under 200,000 clones; around 83% of them appeared once. The ten biggest clones cover approximately 1.4% of the sample.

Input material: peripheral blood. This clonotype was sampled from a human donor in a cohort sampled during active COVID-19. This sequence uses TRBV28 and TRBJ2-7, and TRBD2 aligns with 8 junction nucleotides. The CDR3 has the sequence CASSPAGVHGYEQYF. The bases are TGTGCCAGCAGCCCAGCGGGAGTCCATGGCTACGAGCAGTACTTC.